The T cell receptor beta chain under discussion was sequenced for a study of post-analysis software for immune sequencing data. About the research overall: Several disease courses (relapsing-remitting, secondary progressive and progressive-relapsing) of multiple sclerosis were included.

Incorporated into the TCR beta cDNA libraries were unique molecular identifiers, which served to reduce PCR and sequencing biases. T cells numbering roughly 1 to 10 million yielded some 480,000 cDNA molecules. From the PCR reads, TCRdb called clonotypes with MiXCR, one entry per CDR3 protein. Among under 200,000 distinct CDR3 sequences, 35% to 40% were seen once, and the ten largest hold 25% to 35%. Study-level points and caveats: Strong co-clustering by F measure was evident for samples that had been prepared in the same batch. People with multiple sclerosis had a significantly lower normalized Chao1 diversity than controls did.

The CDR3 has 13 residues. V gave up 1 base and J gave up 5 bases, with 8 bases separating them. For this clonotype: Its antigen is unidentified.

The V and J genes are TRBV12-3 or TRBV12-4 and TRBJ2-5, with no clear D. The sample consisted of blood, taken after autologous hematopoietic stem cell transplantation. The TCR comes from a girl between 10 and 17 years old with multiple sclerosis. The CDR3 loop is CASSLEGTETQYF. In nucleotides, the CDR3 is TGTGCCAGCAGTTTAGAGGGAACGGAGACCCAGTACTTC.